The 21 T cell receptor beta chains below all came from one sample that was sequenced in a study of T-cell reconstitution after alpha-beta-depleted transplantation in children (dated by TCRdb to the mid-2010s). The treatment or condition label corresponds to: allogeneic hematopoietic cell transplantation with graft depleted of TCRalphabeta T cells and CD19 B cells. Libraries were constructed by PCR. The reads were generated on an Illumina HiSeq 2500. To normalize quantification of the TCRbeta repertoire, the TCR libraries were built with molecular barcoding that relied on unique molecular identifiers. Using fastp at Q25 and MiXCR, TCRdb reprocessed the public reads and kept productive beta chains. A single entry per CDR3 protein holds the most common genes and DNA from its merged rows. This sample gives around 490,000 distinct CDR3 sequences in total; over 9.5% of them show up just once. The ten largest clones take up about 15% of the sample.

The sequenced sample was PBMCs, mostly from graft donor cells, obtained 180 days after TCRalphabeta/CD19-depleted stem cell transplant. These receptors were collected from a female patient between 2 and 15 years old who had a stem cell transplant for aplastic anemia, so the T cells may come from the graft donor.

The table lists this clonotype with a few counts. V gene TRBV12-3 or TRBV12-4 combines with J gene TRBJ2-7, with 8 bases aligning to TRBD1. The ends lost 6 bases at V and 2 bases at J; junction bases unmatched: 9. The CDR3 length is 15 residues. The CDR3 sequence is CASSPSGTGTYEQYF. The CDR3 bases are TGTGCCAGCAGCCCGTCCGGGACAGGCACCTACGAGCAGTACTTC.

V gene TRBV7-9 combines with J gene TRBJ2-1; 8 nucleotides align to TRBD2. Germline V CDR1 and CDR2: SEHNR, FQNEAQ (reference sequence). V gave up 2 bases and J gave up 2 bases; unmatched junction bases: 8. This CDR3 is 17 amino acids long. CDR3 residues: CASSLSLADSTYNEQFF. The CDR3 nucleotides are TGTGCCAGCAGCTTATCACTAGCGGACTCCACCTACAATGAGCAGTTCTTC.

In DNA form, the CDR3 reads TGTGCCAGCAGCCAGAGAGGTGGTAGCGGGAGGGAATCCTACAATGAGCAGTTCTTC. It specifies CASSQRGGSGRESYNEQFF. The rearrangement joins TRBV14 to TRBJ2-1; the match to TRBD2 covers 11 bases. Germline CDR1 SGHDN, CDR2 FVKESK. The junction had 11 bases not matched to a gene; V was cut back by 3 bases and J by 1 base. CDR3 length equals 19 residues. Full variable domain (missing parts from reference TRBV14 and TRBJ2-1): EAGVTQFPSHSVIEKGQTVTLRCDPISGHDNLYWYRRVMGKEIKFLLHFVKESKQDESGMPNNRFLAERTGGTYSTLKVQPAELEDSGVYFCASSQRGGSGRESYNEQFFGPGTRLTVL.

This clonotype was found a few times. An end of the junction does not agree with germline; a read error may underlie this. The chain uses TRBV18 and TRBJ1-5; D remains unclear. From germline, CDR1 is KGHSH and CDR2 LQKENI. This CDR3 is built from 13 residues. The chain's CDR3 is CASSPTPGSRKSF. The DNA of the CDR3 is TGTGCCAGCTCACCGACACCGGGCTCCCGAAAAAGCTTT. Drawing the rest from reference TRBV18 and TRBJ1-5, the complete variable domain is NAGVMQNPRHLVRRRGQEARLRCSPMKGHSHVYWYRQLPEEGLKFMVYLQKENIIDESGMPKERFSAEFPKEGPSILRIQQVVRGDSAAYFCASSPTPGSRKSFGDGTRLSIL.

This clonotype has more than one count but fewer than ten. The chain couples TRBV29-1 to TRBJ2-2; D perhaps matches TRBD2 (7 bases). The CDR3 is made up of 14 amino acids. Between the trimmed V and J ends, which lost 4 bases and 4 bases, there was a span of 13 bases. Germline V gives CDR1 SQVTM, CDR2 ANQGSEA. The CDR3 is CSVGGGRGTGELFF. CDR3 coding DNA: TGCAGCGTTGGGGGGGGGCGAGGCACCGGGGAGCTGTTTTTT.

The gene calls are TRBV5-1 and TRBJ2-1; possible D gene TRBD1, 7 bases. The germline V and J ends were trimmed by 0 bases and 6 bases, with 16 bases remaining between them. CDR3 size: 16 residues. CDR1 SGHRS and CDR2 YFSETQ come from the germline V gene. DNA of the CDR3: TGCGCCAGCAGCTTGGAGTGGTCAGGGGGGCCCAATGAGCAGTTCTTC. Translation: CASSLEWSGGPNEQFF. The full variable domain, completed using reference TRBV5-1 and TRBJ2-1, is KAGVTQTPRYLIKTRGQQVTLSCSPISGHRSVSWYQQTPGQGLQFLFEYFSETQRNKGNFPGRFSGRQFSNSRSEMNVSTLELGDSALYLCASSLEWSGGPNEQFFGPGTRLTVL.

This clonotype came up many times. DNA for the CDR3: TGTGCCAGCAGTATAGGACAGGGCCCCCGCAATCAGCCCCAGCATTTT. Translation gives CASSIGQGPRNQPQHF. This chain links TRBV28 with TRBJ1-5, with 8 positions matching TRBD1. The CDR3 sequence is 16 residues long. Germline CDR1 MDHEN, CDR2 SYDVKM. The trim removed 5 bases at V and 2 bases at J, leaving 8 bases unmatched.

This chain uses TRBV9 with TRBJ1-2; 7 nucleotides match TRBD1. The ends lost 3 bases at V and 7 bases at J; junction bases unmatched: 9. CDR3 length: 14 amino acids. CDR1 is SGDLS and CDR2 is YYNGEE in the germline V gene. CDR3 protein: CASSARQGLGGYTF. The CDR3 coding sequence is TGTGCCAGCAGCGCCCGACAGGGCTTGGGTGGCTACACCTTC.

The chain uses TRBV19 and TRBJ2-7, with 9 bases identical to TRBD1. This CDR3 is built from 14 residues. V gave up 6 bases and J gave up 3 bases; unmatched junction bases: 6. In germline, CDR1 is LNHDA, CDR2 SQIVND (reference sequence). The CDR3 DNA sequence: TGTGCCAGTAGGCCGAGGGGACAGGGCTACGAGCAGTACTTC. Translation gives CASRPRGQGYEQYF.

The genes are TRBV7-9 and TRBJ1-1; D gene uncertain. V lost 5 bases and J lost 3, with 10 bases in between. Germline values: CDR1 SEHNR, CDR2 FQNEAQ (reference sequence). This CDR3 comprises 13 residues. The CDR3 is CASSHLLDTEAFF. DNA of the CDR3: TGTGCCAGCAGCCACCTTTTGGACACTGAAGCTTTCTTT. The full variable domain, rest sourced from reference TRBV7-9 and TRBJ1-1, is DTGVSQNPRHKITKRGQNVTFRCDPISEHNRLYWYRQTLGQGPEFLTYFQNEAQLEKSRLLSDRFSAERPKGSFSTLEIQRTEQGDSAMYLCASSHLLDTEAFFGQGTRLTVV.

This clonotype was counted only a few times. The V and J genes are TRBV28 and TRBJ1-6; 9 bases line up with TRBD1. Germline CDR1 reads MDHEN; CDR2 reads SYDVKM. This CDR3 region has 17 residues. Losses at the gene ends were 1 base for V and 10 bases for J; bases not matched to a gene: 11. The CDR3: CASSLFPRQGEESPLHF. The DNA for the CDR3 is TGTGCCAGCAGTTTATTCCCGAGACAGGGGGAAGAATCACCCCTCCACTTT.

This clonotype was counted between two and nine times. The chain employs TRBV29-1 and TRBJ2-1; D is unresolved. Trimming cost V 6 bases and J 1 base, with 13 bases left between them. Germline CDR1 reads SQVTM; CDR2 reads ANQGSEA. The CDR3 runs 14 residues. The CDR3 loop is CSVLTIDSYNEQFF. As DNA, the CDR3 is TGCAGCGTCTTGACAATCGATTCCTACAATGAGCAGTTCTTC.

This clonotype was detected a few times. This chain links TRBV5-1 with TRBJ1-5, with D uncertain. Germline-derived CDR1 and CDR2 are SGHRS and YFSETQ. This CDR3 is 14 amino acids long. Trimming took off 0 bases at V and 9 bases at J, with 13 bases between the two ends. CDR3 coding DNA: TGCGCCAGCAGCTTGGAGGCAGAAGCGGGGCCCCAGCATTTT. It encodes CASSLEAEAGPQHF.

J is TRBJ2-7 and V is TRBV2, with TRBD1 as a possible D gene (5 bases). CDR1 is SNHLY, CDR2 FYNNEI, per germline. Between the trimmed V and J ends, which lost 7 bases and 5 bases, there was a span of 12 bases. The CDR3 consists of 12 residues. CDR3 nucleotide sequence: TGTGCCAGCATCCGAGACAGCGACGAGCAGTACTTC. Encoded protein: CASIRDSDEQYF.

The chain uses TRBV4-3 and TRBJ2-7; D not resolved. Trimming cost V 0 bases and J 1 base, with 10 bases left between them. The CDR3 spans 15 residues. In germline, CDR1 is LGHNA, CDR2 YSLEER. The CDR3 spells CASSQDLNPSYEQYF. CDR3 DNA sequence: TGCGCCAGCAGCCAAGATCTGAACCCTTCCTACGAGCAGTACTTC.

This clonotype was observed a handful of times. The chain links TRBV5-1 to TRBJ2-7; D perhaps matches TRBD1 (6 bases). Germline loops: CDR1 SGHRS, CDR2 YFSETQ. The CDR3 covers 17 residues. Deletions cut 3 bases from V and 2 bases from J, with 21 bases between. Written as DNA, the CDR3 is TGCGCCAGCAGCTGGACTCGGGCAGGGGTTGTTACCTACGAGCAGTACGTC. Amino acid sequence: CASSWTRAGVVTYEQYV.

This clonotype was observed a handful of times. The J gene is TRBJ1-6, the V gene TRBV4-1; the D is unclear. V lost 6 bases and J lost 4, with 13 bases in between. CDR1 MGHRA and CDR2 YSYEKL come from the germline V gene. The CDR3 has 15 residues. The CDR3, as DNA: TGCGCCAGCAGGCATGCGGCGGAATATAATTCACCCCTCCACTTT. Its protein is CASRHAAEYNSPLHF.

This clonotype showed up just a few times. The chain has TRBV5-1 and TRBJ1-1, with D perhaps TRBD1 (6 bases). The CDR3 loop spans 14 amino acids. Germline V gene lookup returns CDR1 SGHRS and CDR2 YFSETQ. Trimming removed 0 bases at V and 4 bases at J, with 10 bases between. This chain's CDR3 is CASSLAGGVTEAFF. The CDR3 DNA is TGCGCCAGCAGCTTGGCCGGGGGCGTCACTGAAGCTTTCTTT.

This clonotype was seen at least ten times. The chain carries TRBV20-1 and TRBJ2-2; D remains ambiguous. V lost 5 bases and J 5 bases, leaving 12 bases between the germline ends. The CDR3 is 13 residues long. Germline CDR1 and CDR2: DFQATT and SNEGSKA (reference sequence). CDR3 amino acids: CSADPLTTGELFF. Written as DNA, the CDR3 is TGCAGTGCTGACCCTCTTACGACCGGGGAGCTGTTTTTT.

This clonotype was observed at least ten times. The chain uses TRBV20-1 and TRBJ2-3, with 14 bases matching TRBD2. This CDR3 is built from 16 residues. The germline CDR1 and CDR2 sequences are DFQATT and SNEGSKA (reference sequence). V lost 0 bases and J lost 10; bases outside the gene matches: 9. CDR3 amino acids: CSARDPRTSGGSAQYF. The CDR3 DNA sequence: TGCAGTGCTAGAGATCCCAGGACTAGCGGGGGGAGTGCGCAGTATTTT.

V and J are TRBV6-2 or TRBV6-3 and TRBJ2-3; D unresolved. The CDR3 consists of 13 residues. V dropped 5 bases and J dropped 5 bases, with 11 bases sitting between them. Germline CDR1 MNHEY, CDR2 SVGEGT. This CDR3 is CASSRSPGDTQYF. The DNA for the CDR3 is TGTGCCAGCAGTCGATCACCAGGAGATACGCAGTATTTT.